This TCR beta chain was observed in a study of identifying expanded T cells in peripheral blood (dated by TCRdb to between 2018 and 2021). Background on the whole study: Separate aliquots of the same genomic DNA pool were sequenced to produce technical replicates, and four replicates were compared in pairs.

The immunoSEQ Assay, which relies on bias-controlled multiplex PCR amplification of genomic DNA, was used to profile TCRbeta CDR3 regions. The authors' analysis ran thus. To quantify the absolute abundance of each unique TCRbeta CDR3 region, the sequences were collapsed and filtered. Differential abundance was tested with a binomial (Fisher-equivalent) model and with a beta-binomial model adding time-dependent variance fitted from healthy donors. Clones with fewer than 5 combined templates were removed, and a clone was called differentially abundant if the clone's Benjamini-Hochberg FDR was below 0.01. The form v = (b*log(k)+a)^2 was used to model beta-binomial variance as a function of total template count across the two samples. The table comes from immuneACCESS by way of TCRdb, which keeps in-frame sequences with V and J called. Part of the clones is missing from these tables; in studies checked, under half for an unresolved V gene and the rest for unknown reasons. The V and J calls and the clone size are those of that table, but D and trimming were determined from the DNA. A total of approximately 86,000 clones appear in this sample, approximately 81% of them only once. Approximately 4.5% of the sample is in the top ten clones.

Comment on this clone: Its binding antigen is unknown. There are no base qualities to consult, and no much larger clone falls within one base.

The research as a whole found: The authors expected biological variance in healthy repertoires might increase further over much longer intervals such as months to years. The binomial model flagged approximately 1.2 differentially abundant clones between technical replicates, compared with 15 to 17 over about 2 weeks and about 20 over around four weeks. Across all healthy-donor time intervals, the beta-binomial model significantly lowered both the number of clones called differentially abundant and the false-positive rate. Across all healthy donors, variance in clone template counts between approximately 2-week samples was found to increase significantly with total template count.

Counted from cysteine to phenylalanine, this CDR3 has 15 amino acids. Of the read, only the CDR3 DNA is kept; its 45 bases are in frame from base 1. V sheds 0 bases and J sheds 3 bases, leaving 12 bases between their ends. Per the germline V gene (reference sequence), MNHNY is the CDR1 and SVGAGI is the CDR2. No immune events, such as infections, were documented for the healthy donors during the collection period. Blood repertoires from healthy donors were used as a training cohort for calibrating time-dependent variance in a beta-binomial model of differential abundance of T-cell clones. The training cohort was composed of around ten healthy donors, 3 female and 7 male. Donor ages ranged from about 29 to 70 years, with an average of about 41 years. Whole blood, obtained from a commercial supplier, was collected from each healthy donor at three time points spaced approximately two weeks apart. For immunosequencing, genomic DNA was extracted from unsorted whole blood.

The TCR originated in a person aged 18 to 75 in good health. Specimen: blood. The chain couples TRBV6-6 to TRBJ2-7, with the D gene not clear enough to name. The DNA sequence is as follows: TGTGCCAGCAGTTACTCGAAAAGGAACTACTACGAGCAGTACTTC. The encoded protein is CASSYSKRNYYEQYF.